This TCR beta chain was sequenced in a study of T-cell reconstitution after alpha-beta-depleted transplantation in children. Points from the study as a whole: At one year after transplant, newly produced T cells mostly accounted for T-cell counts and diversity. Day-60 TCRbeta diversity that was high in some patients was derived from surviving recipient T cells and thymic progenitors. About two months after transplant, alpha-beta T cells reportedly came from several hundred expanded graft clones.

Construction of the TCRbeta library involved unique molecular identifiers. TCRdb re-derived calls from the PCR reads in MiXCR, one entry per CDR3 protein. The sample carries about 150,000 distinct CDR3 sequences, 8.5% to 10% recorded once. Trimming at V came to 6 bases and at J to 0 bases, leaving 2 bases not matched to a gene. The CDR3 runs to 14 residues. The V gene's germline CDR1 is ENHRY and CDR2 SYGVKD. In its sample, this clonotype was seen many times. Its antigen is not identified. This specimen consisted of PBMCs, mostly from graft donor cells, obtained 180 days after TCRalphabeta/CD19-depleted stem cell transplant. This receptor was taken from a female patient aged 2-9 years who had a stem cell transplant for congenital amegakaryocytic thrombocytopenia, so the T cells may come from the graft donor. V is TRBV10-3 and J is TRBJ1-2; 9 bases match TRBD1. The CDR3 DNA reads as TGTGCCATCAGGGGGACAGGGACTAACTATGGCTACACCTTC. Its translation is CAIRGTGTNYGYTF.